These 20 T cell receptor beta chains were sequenced from one sample in a study of blood T cells in healthy people across ages (dated by TCRdb to between 2015 and 2016). The protocol used for the library was 5' RACE. The listed sequencing device is Illumina HiSeq 2500. The second PCR ran for about 6 to 12 cycles and used a J-beta primer mix along with a sample-barcoded 5' primer. TCRdb trimmed public reads at Q25 via fastp, called clones via MiXCR and kept in-frame beta chains. Rows matching on CDR3 protein sequence are summarized as one entry with the most common DNA and genes. The sample table shows about 1.7 million distinct CDR3 sequences, and 28% are seen once. The ten top clones hold roughly 8.2% of the sample. Material: blood. These receptors were obtained from a woman aged 25 to 45 in good health.

This clonotype turned up a few times. V usage is TRBV5-1 and J usage is TRBJ2-7; D is undetermined. This CDR3 has 15 amino acids. V was shortened by 0 bases and J by 0 bases, with 10 bases between the two germline ends. Germline V gene data show CDR1 as SGHRS and CDR2 as YFSETQ. The CDR3 DNA reads TGCGCCAGCAGCTTGGACGTGGCGGACTCCTACGAGCAGTACTTC. The encoded protein is CASSLDVADSYEQYF.

This clonotype came up a few times. The chain links TRBV12-3 or TRBV12-4 to TRBJ2-1; D is possibly TRBD2 (6 bases). The CDR3 is 17 amino acids. With 4 bases removed from V and 5 bases from J, the gap between germline ends came to 21 bases. The CDR3 spells CASSWTTSSYPNNEQFF. The CDR3 nucleotides read TGTGCCAGCAGTTGGACCACTAGCAGCTACCCCAACAATGAGCAGTTCTTC.

This clonotype was seen ten or more times. The J gene is TRBJ2-7, the V gene TRBV6-6; D is uncertain. The CDR3 is 13 residues long. V was cut by 6 bases and J by 4 bases, with 13 bases left in between. The germline CDR1 and CDR2 sequences are MNHNY and SVGAGI (reference sequence). This CDR3 is CASRDPTSYEQYF. The CDR3, as DNA: TGTGCCAGCAGAGACCCGACCTCATACGAGCAGTACTTC.

The chain joins TRBV29-1 to TRBJ2-7; D not resolved. V was clipped by 2 bases and J by 0 bases, with 8 bases between them. From germline, CDR1 is SQVTM and CDR2 ANQGSEA. The CDR3 covers 13 residues. CDR3 coding DNA: TGCAGCGTTGAACCCCACAGCTCCTACGAGCAGTACTTC. It yields the protein CSVEPHSSYEQYF.

This clonotype was observed a handful of times. The rearrangement joins TRBV7-2 to TRBJ2-1; TRBD2 aligns across 7 bases. The length of the CDR3 is 15 residues. The V segment lost 0 bases and the J segment 7 bases; nucleotides outside the gene matches: 6. The germline CDR1 and CDR2 sequences are SGHTA and FQGNSA. CDR3 protein: CASSLASRRGNEQFF. In DNA, the CDR3 is TGTGCCAGCAGCTTAGCCTCCAGGCGGGGGAATGAGCAGTTCTTC. Variable domain in full (rest from reference TRBV7-2 and TRBJ2-1): GAGVSQSPSNKVTEKGKDVELRCDPISGHTALYWYRQSLGQGLEFLIYFQGNSAPDKSGLPSDRFSAERTGGSVSTLTIQRTQQEDSAVYLCASSLASRRGNEQFFGPGTRLTVL.

The rearrangement uses TRBV5-1 and TRBJ1-2; the match to TRBD1 covers 7 bases. Trimming removed 4 bases from V and 8 bases from J; junction bases left unmatched: 11. The CDR3 is 14 residues long. The germline gives CDR1 SGHRS, CDR2 YFSETQ. The CDR3 DNA reads as TGCGCCAGCAGCAATCCAGGGGGGGTTCGCGGCTACACCTTC. This codes for CASSNPGGVRGYTF. The variable domain in full, with the rest retrieved from reference TRBV5-1 and TRBJ1-2, is KAGVTQTPRYLIKTRGQQVTLSCSPISGHRSVSWYQQTPGQGLQFLFEYFSETQRNKGNFPGRFSGRQFSNSRSEMNVSTLELGDSALYLCASSNPGGVRGYTFGSGTRLTVV.

This rearrangement joins TRBV5-5 to TRBJ1-4; D remains ambiguous. The CDR3 loop spans 13 amino acids. V lost 7 bases and J 12 bases, leaving 19 bases between the germline ends. Germline V gives CDR1 SGHKS, CDR2 YYEKEE (reference sequence). DNA of the CDR3: TGTGCCAGCGGTCCGTTCGAAGAGGCGGAACTGTTTTTT. Protein product: CASGPFEEAELFF.

This clonotype was observed a handful of times. The chain links TRBV29-1 to TRBJ1-6; TRBD1 matches at 8 bases. Germline CDR1 reads SQVTM; CDR2 reads ANQGSEA. The CDR3 is 13 residues long. Unmatched junction bases numbered 6, after V lost 7 bases and J lost 7 bases. CDR3 nucleotides: TGCAGCGCCGTGACAGGGGAAAATTCACCCCTCCACTTT. This gives the protein CSAVTGENSPLHF.

This clonotype occurred a few times. The rearrangement joins TRBV7-3 to TRBJ2-1; D may be TRBD1 (6 bases). Germline lookup yields CDR1 SGHTA and CDR2 FQGTGA. The V gene lost 4 bases and the J gene lost 7 bases, with 11 bases spanning the gap. This CDR3 is built from 13 residues. The CDR3 nucleotides read TGTGCCAGCAGCTGGCGCAGGGGTAATGAGCAGTTCTTC. Amino acid sequence: CASSWRRGNEQFF.

The CDR3 sequence: CTSSLVATSNTGELFF. DNA for the CDR3: TGTACCAGCAGCTTAGTGGCGACATCGAACACCGGGGAGCTGTTTTTT. V is TRBV7-2 and J is TRBJ2-2; D gene unclear. CDR3 length: 16 amino acids. CDR1 and CDR2 from the germline V gene are SGHTA and FQGNSA. The V end lost 1 base, the J end lost 0 bases, and 9 bases lay between the germline ends.

This clonotype was detected ten times or more. The rearrangement links TRBV10-3 to TRBJ1-2; D uncertain. This CDR3 spans 10 amino acids. The V end lost 6 bases, the J end lost 5 bases, and 4 bases lay between the germline ends. The germline V gene has CDR1 ENHRY and CDR2 SYGVKD. CDR3: CAIRGYGYTF. Written as DNA, the CDR3 is TGTGCCATCAGGGGATATGGCTACACCTTC.

The sample holds many counts of this clonotype. V and J are TRBV7-2 and TRBJ2-7; TRBD1 matches at 7 bases. The CDR3 runs to 12 residues. V shed 5 bases and J 9 bases; nucleotides not matched to a gene: 7. The germline gives CDR1 SGHTA, CDR2 FQGNSA. CDR3 coding DNA: TGTGCCAGCAGCAGCTTACGGACAGGGCAGTACTTC. Its translation: CASSSLRTGQYF.

A word on this clonotype: This may come from a read error, since a much larger clone is one base off. V gene TRBV5-1 combines with J gene TRBJ2-6; TRBD1 matches 7 bases. The CDR3 consists of 16 residues. CDR1 SGHRS and CDR2 YFSETQ come from the germline V gene. CDR3 sequence: CASSFNRGYGANVRTF. The CDR3 region has the DNA TGCGCCAGCAGCTTTAACAGGGGTTATGGGGCCAACGTCCGGACTTTC.

As to this clonotype: One junction end disagrees with the germline gene, perhaps due to a read error. The J gene is TRBJ2-5, the V gene TRBV11-2; 7 bases fit TRBD2. The J call may be faulty, since TRBJ2-7 better matches the DNA end. This CDR3 region has 16 residues. The germline V gene encodes CDR1 SGHAT and CDR2 FQNNGV. The CDR3 DNA follows: TGTACCAGCAGCTCCAGGAGCGCGGGAGAGCACTACGAGCAGTACTTC. Translating it yields CTSSSRSAGEHYEQYF.

The chain recombines TRBV3-1 with TRBJ2-4; 8 bases align to TRBD1. With the DNA end fitting TRBJ2-7 better, the J assignment may be wrong. The germline CDR1 and CDR2 sequences are LGHDT and YNNKEL (reference sequence). This CDR3 comprises 14 residues. CDR3 protein: CASSQDRALDEQYF. CDR3 DNA sequence: TGTGCCAGCAGCCAGGACAGGGCATTAGACGAGCAGTACTTC.

As to this clonotype: The junction differs from germline at one of its ends, possibly a read error. This chain links TRBV5-1 with TRBJ2-5; TRBD1 agrees at 8 bases. Germline CDR1 SGHRS, CDR2 YFSETQ. The CDR3 is made up of 14 amino acids. CDR3 protein: CAGSPGQAEETQYF. Here the CDR3 DNA reads TGCGCCGGCAGCCCGGGACAGGCCGAAGAGACCCAGTACTTC.

The chain links TRBV5-1 to TRBJ1-1; D is uncertain. CDR3 size: 15 residues. Deletions cut 0 bases from V and 0 bases from J, with 9 bases between. Germline CDR1 and CDR2: SGHRS and YFSETQ. The CDR3 nucleotides are TGCGCCAGCAGCTTGGTTTTGGGGATGAACACTGAAGCTTTCTTT. This gives the protein CASSLVLGMNTEAFF.

The chain recombines TRBV7-9 with TRBJ2-1; 7 positions match TRBD2. Trimming at V came to 0 bases and at J to 0 bases, leaving 8 bases not matched to a gene. The CDR3 contains 18 residues. From germline, CDR1 is SEHNR and CDR2 FQNEAQ (reference sequence). The CDR3 coding sequence is TGTGCCAGCAGCTTAGCGGCCCTTGGGGGGGGCTCCTACAATGAGCAGTTCTTC. Translated, it gives CASSLAALGGGSYNEQFF.

This sequence joins TRBV6-2 or TRBV6-3 and TRBJ2-1, with TRBD2 matching 13 bases. Trimming removed 6 bases from V and 7 bases from J; junction bases left unmatched: 3. The germline V gene has CDR1 MNHEY and CDR2 SVGEGT. The CDR3 consists of 14 residues. CDR3 protein: CASRPGLAGNEQFF. CDR3 DNA sequence: TGTGCCAGCAGACCGGGACTAGCGGGGAATGAGCAGTTCTTC.

This clonotype was seen more than once but under ten times. The rearrangement uses TRBV9 and TRBJ2-1; 11 positions match TRBD2. After removal of 4 bases from V and 8 bases from J, the junction contained 8 bases not matched to a gene. This CDR3 spans 15 amino acids. Germline values: CDR1 SGDLS, CDR2 YYNGEE. The CDR3: CASSPGLAVRHEQFF. In DNA, the CDR3 is TGTGCCAGCAGCCCGGGACTAGCGGTCCGCCATGAGCAGTTCTTC.